A selection of T cell receptor beta chains follows, all from one sample in a study of blood T cell repertoires in COVID-19. Assay used: immunoSEQ multiplex PCR; TCRdb lists only in-frame clones, some missing. Of under 130,000 clones detected, approximately 81% appear once; the ten largest clones hold around 2%. The sequencing input was peripheral blood. These receptors were obtained from a human donor in a cohort sampled during active COVID-19. Each CDR3 is given with its conserved first and last residue. The D gene is left open where the match is weak. The size field is filled for only some rows; it gives once, few, many or a size class.

d_call j_call v_call clone_size cdr3_aa cdr3_nt
TRBD2 TRBJ2-3 TRBV5-1 . CASSFVFSAGEFTDTQYF TGCGCCAGCAGCTTCGTTTTTTCAGCGGGGGAGTTCACAGATACGCAGTATTTT
. TRBJ1-2 TRBV18 . CASSPVAYYGYTF TGTGCCAGCTCACCGGTAGCGTACTATGGCTACACCTTC
TRBD1 TRBJ1-5 TRBV7-2 . CASSLGQGPNQPQHF TGTGCCAGCAGCTTAGGACAGGGCCCCAATCAGCCCCAGCATTTT
TRBD2 TRBJ2-1 TRBV6-4 . CASGPGGGGEQFF TGTGCCAGCGGCCCGGGGGGAGGCGGTGAGCAGTTCTTC
TRBD2 TRBJ2-5 TRBV28 few CASSSYQGLVHETQYF TGTGCCAGCAGTTCATACCAAGGACTAGTTCACGAGACCCAGTACTTC
. TRBJ2-3 TRBV18 . CASSPPAGLGPGKDTQYF TGTGCCAGCTCACCACCGGCGGGATTAGGACCGGGCAAAGATACGCAGTATTTT
. TRBJ1-1 TRBV27 . CASSLRRGANTEAFF TGTGCCAGCAGTTTAAGGCGGGGGGCGAACACTGAAGCTTTCTTT
. TRBJ2-6 TRBV6-5 . CASSSLSGANVLTF TGTGCCAGCAGTTCCCTCTCTGGGGCCAACGTCCTGACTTTC
. TRBJ1-1 TRBV28 . CASSLSRGTEAFF TGTGCCAGCAGTTTAAGCCGGGGGACTGAAGCTTTCTTT
. TRBJ1-1 TRBV30 . CAWSLWGRDTEAFF TGTGCCTGGAGCCTCTGGGGCAGGGACACTGAAGCTTTCTTT
. TRBJ2-7 TRBV5-1 . CASSLALGRAYEQYF TGCGCCAGCAGCTTGGCCCTGGGCAGGGCCTACGAGCAGTACTTC
TRBD2 TRBJ2-1 TRBV7-9 . CASSSSGLAQTYNEQFF TGTGCCAGCAGCTCCTCCGGACTAGCTCAGACCTACAATGAGCAGTTCTTC
TRBD1 TRBJ2-1 TRBV28 . CASRGTAYNEQFF TGTGCCAGCAGAGGGACAGCATACAATGAGCAGTTCTTC
. TRBJ1-5 TRBV7-3 . CASSFIRTEENQPQHF TGTGCCAGCAGCTTCATTAGGACAGAGGAAAATCAGCCCCAGCATTTT
TRBD2 TRBJ2-2 TRBV2 . CASSLLAGDGELFF TGTGCCAGCAGTTTACTAGCGGGGGACGGGGAGCTGTTTTTT
TRBD1 TRBJ2-5 TRBV18 . CASSPGDRGEETQYF TGTGCCAGCTCACCAGGGGACAGGGGGGAAGAGACCCAGTACTTC
. TRBJ1-4 TRBV27 . CASSFGSGGYEKLFF TGTGCCAGCAGTTTTGGTTCGGGGGGCTATGAAAAACTGTTTTTT
. TRBJ1-4 TRBV27 . CASSSSGGGYEKLFF TGTGCCAGCAGTTCATCGGGGGGAGGATATGAAAAACTGTTTTTT
. TRBJ2-1 TRBV7-6 . CASSFSRGNEQFF TGTGCCAGCAGCTTTTCCAGGGGCAATGAGCAGTTCTTC
TRBD1 TRBJ1-2 TRBV29-1 . CSVETGLRGYTF TGCAGCGTTGAGACAGGGCTAAGAGGCTACACCTTC
TRBD1 TRBJ1-2 TRBV6-2/TRBV6-3 . CASSYGQGVGYTF TGTGCCAGCAGTTACGGACAGGGGGTCGGCTACACCTTC
. TRBJ1-2 TRBV24-1 . CATSVSSFYGYTF TGTGCCACCTCTGTCAGTTCCTTCTATGGCTACACCTTC
. TRBJ2-3 TRBV4-3 once CASSQEDQPPRQDTQYF TGCGCCAGCAGCCAAGAGGACCAACCTCCCCGACAGGATACGCAGTATTTT
TRBD1 TRBJ2-1 TRBV6-1 . CASSGRTGLPYNEQFF TGTGCCAGCAGTGGTCGGACAGGGCTACCCTACAATGAGCAGTTCTTC
. TRBJ1-5 TRBV10-3 once CAISEGGGSNQPQHF TGTGCCATCAGTGAGGGGGGGGGCAGCAATCAGCCCCAGCATTTT
TRBD1 TRBJ1-1 TRBV28 . CASCQVRQGSTEAFF TGTGCCAGCTGTCAGGTGAGACAGGGAAGCACTGAAGCTTTCTTT
. TRBJ1-1 TRBV4-3 . CASSQDTLVGAFF TGCGCCAGCAGCCAAGACACCCTAGTCGGAGCTTTCTTT
TRBD1 TRBJ2-2 TRBV4-3 . CASTHRGRTGELFF TGCGCCAGCACTCACAGGGGGCGCACCGGGGAGCTGTTTTTT
. TRBJ2-5 TRBV5-1 . CASSPGWQETQYF TGCGCCAGCAGCCCGGGGTGGCAAGAGACCCAGTACTTC
. TRBJ2-7 TRBV6-5 . CASTILDKGIGEQYF TGTGCCAGCACTATACTGGACAAGGGGATCGGCGAGCAGTACTTC
. TRBJ1-2 TRBV4-1 . CASSQGAGLNYGYTF TGCGCCAGCAGCCAGGGAGCGGGGCTGAACTATGGCTACACCTTC
. TRBJ1-2 TRBV27 . CASSPTRDNYGYTF TGTGCCAGCAGTCCAACGAGGGATAACTATGGCTACACCTTC
. TRBJ2-7 TRBV3-1/TRBV3-2 . CASSQAGDEQYF TGTGCCAGCAGCCAAGCCGGGGACGAGCAGTACTTC
TRBD2 TRBJ2-3 TRBV6-1 few CASSEGFPLAGGLEDTQYF TGTGCCAGCAGTGAGGGGTTCCCGCTAGCGGGAGGGCTGGAAGATACGCAGTATTTT
TRBD2 TRBJ2-3 TRBV7-2 . CASIQTSGRSTQYF TGTGCCAGCATCCAGACTAGCGGGAGAAGTACGCAGTATTTT
. TRBJ2-3 TRBV9 few CASSVAEGTPPDTQYF TGTGCCAGCAGCGTAGCTGAAGGGACACCCCCGGATACGCAGTATTTT
. TRBJ1-3 TRBV7-2 . CASSLERRYSGNTIYF TGTGCCAGCAGCTTAGAGCGGAGATACTCTGGAAACACCATATATTTT
TRBD1 TRBJ2-3 TRBV6-2/TRBV6-3 . CASSYSTGTGADTQYF TGTGCCAGCAGTTACTCAACCGGGACAGGGGCAGATACGCAGTATTTT
TRBD1 TRBJ1-2 TRBV14 few CASSRTGTNGYTF TGTGCCAGCAGCCGGACAGGGACCAATGGCTACACCTTC
TRBD1 TRBJ1-2 TRBV25-1 few CASSEGTGDGYTF TGTGCCAGCAGTGAAGGGACAGGGGATGGCTACACCTTC
TRBD1 TRBJ2-7 TRBV7-9 . CASSGSLTGQGWYEQYF TGTGCCAGCAGCGGGAGTCTAACGGGACAGGGGTGGTACGAGCAGTACTTC
TRBD2 TRBJ2-7 TRBV7-2 . CASSRGLAGASSYEQYF TGTGCCAGCAGCCGGGGACTAGCGGGGGCGAGCTCCTACGAGCAGTACTTC
. TRBJ2-7 TRBV7-2 once CASSPPNYEQYF TGTGCCAGCAGCCCCCCCAACTACGAGCAGTACTTC
. TRBJ2-1 TRBV18 . CASSPTTDSYNEQFF TGTGCCAGCTCACCAACGACAGACTCCTACAATGAGCAGTTCTTC
. TRBJ1-2 TRBV30 . CAWAASRRAGYTF TGTGCCTGGGCCGCGTCGAGGAGGGCCGGCTACACCTTC
. TRBJ1-5 TRBV7-8 . CASSLEEGRIQPQHF TGTGCCAGCAGCTTAGAGGAGGGCAGAATTCAGCCCCAGCATTTT
TRBD2 TRBJ2-2 TRBV5-1 . CASTPSPSGVPANTGELFF TGCGCCAGCACCCCGAGTCCTAGCGGGGTCCCTGCGAACACCGGGGAGCTGTTTTTT
. TRBJ1-1 TRBV5-1 . CASSLVGQGWMAFF TGCGCCAGCAGCTTGGTGGGGCAGGGGTGGATGGCTTTCTTT
TRBD1 TRBJ2-1 TRBV2 . CASSEFGTGQYIEQFF TGTGCCAGCAGTGAATTCGGGACAGGGCAGTACATTGAGCAGTTCTTC